Below, one T cell receptor beta chain is given with its context. This specimen comes from a study of cytomegalovirus exposure and HLA in healthy donors. Study information: One earlier analysis, a look at about 179 million T cells, found approximately 120 million unique TCR beta sequences.

Whereas donors were nominally healthy upon sampling, unrecorded immune exposures were probable. PCR involved 60 Vbeta and 13 Jbeta primers. Clones were read by immunoSEQ multiplex PCR, and TCRdb kept only the in-frame ones, dropping some. Of 100,000 to 150,000 clones listed, roughly 80% were seen once; the top ten hold over 9%. Germline CDR1 is SQVTM and CDR2 is ANQGSEA. CDR3 length equals 13 residues. V shed 7 bases and J shed 1 base, with 13 bases lying between them. The chain recombines TRBV29-1 with TRBJ1-1; D is unclear. The sample was PBMCs. The sequence was obtained from a male donor in good health and CMV-seropositive. The DNA of the CDR3 is TGCAGCGCCCTGCGGGGAGGGAACACTGAAGCTTTCTTT. As protein: CSALRGGNTEAFF.